The TCR beta chain under discussion was sequenced for a study of Tregs in tolerant kidney transplant recipients. General study findings and limits: In tolerant patients, donor-specific Tregs outgrew total Tregs, suggesting antigen-driven expansion.

Only in-frame clones appear in the TCRdb table, and some are missing; sequencing was by immunoSEQ multiplex PCR. The sample lists some 64,000 clones; less than 98% were seen once. V shed 9 bases and J 5 bases; nucleotides not matched to a gene: 4. CDR3 length: 14 residues. Germline V gives CDR1 LNHNV, CDR2 YYDKDF (reference sequence). Of note for this clone: Its antigen is unidentified.

This TCR derives from a human donor who received a combined kidney and bone marrow transplant. V gene TRBV15 combines with J gene TRBJ2-5; 15 bases align to TRBD2. The source was Tregs from blood, collected before the transplant. The DNA of the CDR3 is TGTGCCACGGGACTAGCGGGGGGCAGGGAGACCCAGTACTTC. Protein: CATGLAGGRETQYF.